One sample yielded the 25 T cell receptor beta chains listed below, sequenced in a study of OX40 agonist ivuxolimab in advanced cancers. Generated by immunoSEQ multiplex PCR, the TCRdb table keeps only in-frame clones and is missing some. The data show more than 75,000 clones, with about 80% seen just once and around 6.6% held by the top ten. Source: CD4+ or CD8+ T cells sorted from blood, taken in a trial of the OX40 agonist ivuxolimab. All receptors come from an adult with an advanced solid tumor such as melanoma, head and neck, liver or kidney cancer.

CDR3 residues: CASSLELGRGEAFF. CDR3 nucleotides: TGCGCCAGCAGCTTGGAACTCGGACGAGGTGAAGCTTTCTTT. V gene TRBV5-1 combines with J gene TRBJ1-1; D is unresolved. Germline V lookup: CDR1 SGHRS, CDR2 YFSETQ. The CDR3 consists of 14 residues. The V and J ends lost 0 bases and 7 bases respectively, with 13 bases between them.

The V call is TRBV11-2, the J call TRBJ1-2; possibly TRBD1 for D (5 bases). The CDR3 has 14 amino acids. The germline V gene has CDR1 SGHAT and CDR2 FQNNGV. V was trimmed by 5 bases and J by 8 bases, leaving 18 bases between them. The CDR3 here is CASSPLDSFGGYTF. For the CDR3, the DNA is TGTGCCAGCAGCCCACTCGACAGTTTTGGGGGCTACACCTTC.

The chain links TRBV27 to TRBJ1-5; D may be TRBD1 (5 bases). Germline V gene sequence: CDR1 MNHEY, CDR2 SMNVEV (reference sequence). The V and J ends lost 3 bases and 2 bases respectively, with 11 bases between them. The length of the CDR3 is 15 residues. CDR3 nucleotides: TGTGCCAGCAGTTTTCGCAGGGATGGCAATCAGCCCCAGCATTTT. Translating it yields CASSFRRDGNQPQHF.

The chain uses TRBV5-1 and TRBJ2-2; a possible D gene is TRBD2 (6 bases). The V and J ends lost 0 bases and 0 bases respectively, with 12 bases between them. CDR3 size: 17 residues. Germline V CDR1 and CDR2: SGHRS, YFSETQ. The CDR3 nucleotides are TGCGCCAGCAGCTTGGGCGCGGGGATGTCGAACACCGGGGAGCTGTTTTTT. Translation: CASSLGAGMSNTGELFF.

The chain recombines TRBV5-6 with TRBJ1-5; tentatively, D is TRBD1 (6 bases). The CDR3 is 14 residues long. Germline CDR1 reads SGHDT; CDR2 reads YYEEEE. V was pared by 4 bases and J by 0 bases, with 8 bases between. CDR3 in DNA: TGTGCCAGCAGCCCAGGGGCTAGCAATCAGCCCCAGCATTTT. Translating gives CASSPGASNQPQHF.

J is TRBJ2-7 and V is TRBV5-4; D call uncertain. The CDR3 length is 11 residues. Germline-derived CDR1 and CDR2 are SGHNT and YYREEE (reference sequence). Trimming removed 0 bases from V and 6 bases from J, with 4 bases in between. CDR3 sequence reads: CASSLGREQYF. The DNA for the CDR3 is TGTGCCAGCAGCTTGGGTCGCGAGCAGTACTTC.

V and J are TRBV10-2 and TRBJ2-2, with 7 bases identical to TRBD2. V shed 7 bases, J shed 7 bases, and the junction held 18 bases outside the gene matches. Germline lookup yields CDR1 WSHSY and CDR2 SAAADI. The CDR3 has 17 amino acids. For the CDR3, the DNA is TGCGCCAGCAAGAGACGGCTAGCGGAAAGAGGGAACGGGGAGCTGTTTTTT. Its translation: CASKRRLAERGNGELFF.

The V and J genes are TRBV6-5 and TRBJ2-2; the match to TRBD1 covers 7 bases. This CDR3 has 12 amino acids. V was clipped by 7 bases and J by 6 bases; unmatched bases: 2. Germline loops: CDR1 MNHEY, CDR2 SVGAGI. The CDR3 region has the DNA TGTGCCAGCATAGGGGGCCCCGGGGAGCTGTTTTTT. It specifies CASIGGPGELFF.

The rearrangement links TRBV4-1 to TRBJ1-1; the D gene is possibly TRBD1 (6 bases). From germline, CDR1 is MGHRA and CDR2 YSYEKL. V shed 6 bases and J shed 4 bases, with 15 bases lying between them. The CDR3 is 14 residues long. CDR3 loop: CASREGGQSTEAFF. For the CDR3, the DNA is TGCGCCAGCAGAGAGGGGGGGCAGAGCACTGAAGCTTTCTTT.

The chain uses TRBV19 and TRBJ2-2, with a weak D call TRBD1 (6 bases). Germline CDR1 reads LNHDA; CDR2 reads SQIVND (reference sequence). The CDR3 runs to 17 residues. V lost 3 bases, J lost 0 bases, and 14 bases lay in between. CDR3 nucleotides: TGTGCCAGTAGTATGGGACACCAAAAGGCGAACACCGGGGAGCTGTTTTTT. It yields the protein CASSMGHQKANTGELFF.

The chain is built from TRBV18 and TRBJ2-5; D remains unclear. V lost 0 bases and J lost 3, with 11 bases in between. The CDR3 consists of 15 residues. Germline CDR1 is KGHSH and CDR2 is LQKENI. The CDR3 DNA is TGTGCCAGCTCACCACCGAACGACCGTAAAGAGACCCAGTACTTC. The encoded protein is CASSPPNDRKETQYF.

The V and J genes are TRBV19 and TRBJ2-1, with D uncertain. CDR1 and CDR2 from the germline V gene are LNHDA and SQIVND (reference sequence). The ends were cut back, 3 bases at V and 12 bases at J, with 18 bases in the middle. The CDR3 length is 14 residues. The CDR3 spells CASSMFPGPTTQFF. CDR3 DNA: TGTGCCAGTAGTATGTTCCCGGGTCCCACGACGCAGTTCTTC.

The chain couples TRBV5-1 to TRBJ2-3; tentatively, D is TRBD2 (6 bases). The germline V gene has CDR1 SGHRS and CDR2 YFSETQ. The CDR3 is 15 residues long. V was pared by 4 bases and J by 13 bases, with 25 bases between. For the CDR3, the DNA is TGCGCCAGCAGCCCAGGACTCATCGTTGGGACTCGGGAGTATTTT. It codes for CASSPGLIVGTREYF.

This clone was recorded only once. The gene calls are TRBV6-1 and TRBJ2-1; D might be TRBD2 (5 bases). With 2 bases removed from V and 10 bases from J, the gap between germline ends came to 9 bases. Per the germline V gene, CDR1 is MNHNS and CDR2 is SASEGT. The CDR3 runs to 12 residues. DNA for the CDR3: TGTGCCAGCAGTGAAACGGAGGTGGAGCAGTTCTTC. This sequence encodes CASSETEVEQFF.

This clone was observed a handful of times. The J gene is TRBJ1-1, the V gene TRBV7-9; D unresolved. Germline V gene lookup returns CDR1 SEHNR and CDR2 FQNEAQ (reference sequence). The V end was cut by 5 bases, the J end by 1 base, with 11 bases between. The CDR3 runs to 14 residues. In DNA, the CDR3 is TGTGCCAGCAGCGATCAACCAGGGAACACTGAAGCTTTCTTT. Protein sequence: CASSDQPGNTEAFF.

The V gene is TRBV19, the J gene TRBJ2-2; D is ambiguous. V dropped 5 bases and J dropped 4 bases, with 11 bases sitting between them. The CDR3 is 14 amino acids. Germline loops: CDR1 LNHDA, CDR2 SQIVND (reference sequence). CDR3 protein: CASSAIGRTGELFF. As DNA, the CDR3 is TGTGCCAGTAGTGCCATAGGGCGCACCGGGGAGCTGTTTTTT.

The chain employs TRBV7-3 and TRBJ2-7; TRBD1 matches at 9 bases. CDR1 and CDR2 (germline): SGHTA, FQGTGA. Trimming took 2 bases from V and 2 from J; bases not matched to a gene: 4. This CDR3 has 15 residues. In DNA form, the CDR3 reads TGTGCCAGCAGCTTAGCGGGACAGGGCGCCTACGAGCAGTACTTC. Translating it yields CASSLAGQGAYEQYF.

The chain recombines TRBV15 with TRBJ2-6; D ambiguous. Germline CDR1 is LNHNV and CDR2 is YYDKDF (reference sequence). CDR3 length: 17 amino acids. Deletions cut 1 base from V and 0 bases from J, with 10 bases between. The CDR3 sequence: CATSRGGQLSGANVLTF. The CDR3 DNA sequence: TGTGCCACCAGCAGAGGGGGTCAGCTCTCTGGGGCCAACGTCCTGACTTTC.

The chain is built from TRBV28 and TRBJ1-2; D is perhaps TRBD1 (5 bases). The CDR3 is 12 residues long. The V end was cut by 9 bases, the J end by 3 bases, with 11 bases between. Germline CDR1 is MDHEN and CDR2 is SYDVKM. The CDR3 DNA sequence: TGTGCCAGTGGGGGGGTAGACTATGGCTACACCTTC. As protein: CASGGVDYGYTF.

On this clone: The same CDR3 arises from other DNA sequences in this sample as well. The V call is TRBV6-5, the J call TRBJ2-3; 7 bases map to TRBD1. This CDR3 spans 14 amino acids. CDR1 is MNHEY, CDR2 SVGAGI, per germline. With 2 bases clipped from V and 1 base from J, the junction kept 0 bases outside the gene matches. The CDR3 DNA is TGTGCCAGCAGTTACGGACAGGGCACAGATACGCAGTATTTT. Translation gives CASSYGQGTDTQYF.

This clone came up a few times. The chain recombines TRBV4-1 with TRBJ2-7; D ambiguous. The germline V gene encodes CDR1 MGHRA and CDR2 YSYEKL. The CDR3 contains 16 residues. The germline V and J ends were trimmed by 0 bases and 2 bases, with 14 bases remaining between them. DNA of the CDR3: TGCGCCAGCAGCCAAGAAGGATTAACTGCTACCTACGAGCAGTACTTC. Protein product: CASSQEGLTATYEQYF.

The CDR3 nucleotides are TGTGCCAGCAGTTACGGTCTCGGACGGGACGAGCAGTACGTC. Translation: CASSYGLGRDEQYV. The chain employs TRBV6-5 and TRBJ2-7; D remains ambiguous. The CDR3 consists of 14 residues. V was pared by 2 bases and J by 5 bases, with 13 bases between. Germline values: CDR1 MNHEY, CDR2 SVGAGI.

The V and J genes are TRBV28 and TRBJ1-5; D is undetermined. CDR1 and CDR2 from the germline V gene are MDHEN and SYDVKM. Trimming pared 4 bases from V and 4 bases from J, leaving 14 bases between. The CDR3 is 15 amino acids. The CDR3 region is CASSSGGQLNQPQHF. The CDR3 bases are TGTGCCAGCAGTTCGGGAGGGCAGCTTAATCAGCCCCAGCATTTT.

The CDR3 DNA reads TGTGCCAGCACCATCGGGGATATTAATTCACCCCTCCACTTT. Translation: CASTIGDINSPLHF. The chain couples TRBV28 to TRBJ1-6, with D hard to call. Germline V gene data show CDR1 as MDHEN and CDR2 as SYDVKM. The CDR3 spans 14 residues. With 7 bases removed from V and 6 bases from J, the gap between germline ends came to 13 bases.

A single count supports this clone. The V call is TRBV28, the J call TRBJ2-7; D might be TRBD1 (6 bases). This CDR3 is built from 15 residues. V lost 5 bases, J lost 6 bases, and 20 bases lay in between. Germline V lookup: CDR1 MDHEN, CDR2 SYDVKM. CDR3 in amino acids: CASSPVNRAPIEQYV. The CDR3 DNA sequence: TGTGCCAGCAGTCCCGTAAACAGGGCCCCCATCGAGCAGTACGTC.